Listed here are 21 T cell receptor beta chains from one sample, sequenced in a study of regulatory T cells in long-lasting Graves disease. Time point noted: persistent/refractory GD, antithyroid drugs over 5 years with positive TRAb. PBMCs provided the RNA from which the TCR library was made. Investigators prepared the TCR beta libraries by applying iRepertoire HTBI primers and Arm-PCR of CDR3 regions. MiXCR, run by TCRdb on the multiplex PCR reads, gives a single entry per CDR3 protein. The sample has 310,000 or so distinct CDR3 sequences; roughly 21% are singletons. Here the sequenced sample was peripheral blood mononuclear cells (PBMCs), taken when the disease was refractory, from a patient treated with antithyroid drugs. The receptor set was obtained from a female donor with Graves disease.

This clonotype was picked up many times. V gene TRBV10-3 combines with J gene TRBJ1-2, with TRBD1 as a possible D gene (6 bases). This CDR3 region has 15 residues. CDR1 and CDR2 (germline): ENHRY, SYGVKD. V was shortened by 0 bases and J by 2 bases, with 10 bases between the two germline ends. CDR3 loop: CAISESQGANYGYTF. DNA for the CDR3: TGTGCCATCAGTGAGTCACAGGGAGCGAACTATGGCTACACCTTC.

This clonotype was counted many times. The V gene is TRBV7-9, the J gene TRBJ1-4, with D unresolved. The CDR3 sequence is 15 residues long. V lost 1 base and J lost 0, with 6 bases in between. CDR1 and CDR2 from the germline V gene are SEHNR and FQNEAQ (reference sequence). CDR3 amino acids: CASSLGAATNEKLFF. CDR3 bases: TGTGCCAGCAGCTTAGGGGCGGCAACTAATGAAAAACTGTTTTTT.

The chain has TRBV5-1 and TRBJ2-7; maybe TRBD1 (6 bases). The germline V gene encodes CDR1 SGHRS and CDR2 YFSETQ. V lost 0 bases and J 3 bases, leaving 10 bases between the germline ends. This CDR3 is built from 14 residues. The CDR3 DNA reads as TGCGCCAGCAGCTTGGGGGACACTGACTACGAGCAGTACTTC. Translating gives CASSLGDTDYEQYF.

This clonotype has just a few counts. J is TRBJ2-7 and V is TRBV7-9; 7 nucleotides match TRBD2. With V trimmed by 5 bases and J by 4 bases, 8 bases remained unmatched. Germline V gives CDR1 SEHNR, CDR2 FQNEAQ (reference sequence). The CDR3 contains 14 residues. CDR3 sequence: CASSPRELVYEQYF. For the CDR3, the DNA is TGTGCCAGCAGCCCGCGGGAGTTGGTGTACGAGCAGTACTTC. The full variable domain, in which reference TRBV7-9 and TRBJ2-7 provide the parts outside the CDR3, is DTGVSQNPRHKITKRGQNVTFRCDPISEHNRLYWYRQTLGQGPEFLTYFQNEAQLEKSRLLSDRFSAERPKGSFSTLEIQRTEQGDSAMYLCASSPRELVYEQYFGPGTRLTVT.

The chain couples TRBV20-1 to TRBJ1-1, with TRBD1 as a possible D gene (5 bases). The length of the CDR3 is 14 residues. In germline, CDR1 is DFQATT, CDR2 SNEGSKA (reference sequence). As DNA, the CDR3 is TGCAGGGGGAAAAGGGGCCCCCAACCCCTACTGGCTTTCTTT. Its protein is CRGKRGPQPLLAFF.

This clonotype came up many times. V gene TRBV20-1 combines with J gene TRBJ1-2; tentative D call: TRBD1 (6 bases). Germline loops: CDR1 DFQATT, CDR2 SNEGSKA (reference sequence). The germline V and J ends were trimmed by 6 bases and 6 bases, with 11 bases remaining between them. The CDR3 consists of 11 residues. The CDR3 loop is CSAEGGHGYTF. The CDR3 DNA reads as TGCAGTGCCGAGGGGGGGCATGGCTACACCTTC.

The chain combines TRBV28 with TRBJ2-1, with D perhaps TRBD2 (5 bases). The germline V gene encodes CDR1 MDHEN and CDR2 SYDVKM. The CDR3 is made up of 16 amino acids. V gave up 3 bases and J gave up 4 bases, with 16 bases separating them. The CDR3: CASSFLPSGRYNEQFF. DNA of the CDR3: TGTGCCAGCAGTTTTCTGCCCAGCGGCCGATACAATGAGCAGTTCTTC.

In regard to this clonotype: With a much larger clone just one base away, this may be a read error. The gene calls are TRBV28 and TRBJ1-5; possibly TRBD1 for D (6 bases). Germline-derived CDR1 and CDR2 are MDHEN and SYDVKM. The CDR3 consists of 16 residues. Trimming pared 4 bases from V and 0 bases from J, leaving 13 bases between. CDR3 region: CASSSDRTVSNQPQHF. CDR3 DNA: TGTGCCAGCAGTTCAGACCGGACAGTTAGCAATCAGCCCCAGCATTTT.

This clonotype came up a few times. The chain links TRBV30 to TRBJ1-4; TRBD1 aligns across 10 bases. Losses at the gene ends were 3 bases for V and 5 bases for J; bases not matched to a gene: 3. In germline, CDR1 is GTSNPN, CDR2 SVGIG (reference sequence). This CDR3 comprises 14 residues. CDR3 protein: CAWRSGQGNEKLFF. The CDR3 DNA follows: TGTGCCTGGAGATCGGGACAGGGGAATGAAAAACTGTTTTTT. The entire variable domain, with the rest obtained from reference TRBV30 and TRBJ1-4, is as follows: SQTIHQWPATLVQPVGSPLSLECTVEGTSNPNLYWYRQAAGRGLQLLFYSVGIGQISSEVPQNLSASRPQDRQFILSSKKLLLSDSGFYLCAWRSGQGNEKLFFGSGTQLSVL.

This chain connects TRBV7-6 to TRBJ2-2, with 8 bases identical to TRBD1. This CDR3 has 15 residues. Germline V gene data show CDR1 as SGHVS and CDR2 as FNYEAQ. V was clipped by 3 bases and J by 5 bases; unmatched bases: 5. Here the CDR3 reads CASSFQGAGTGELFF. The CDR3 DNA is TGTGCCAGCAGCTTCCAGGGGGCTGGTACCGGGGAGCTGTTTTTT.

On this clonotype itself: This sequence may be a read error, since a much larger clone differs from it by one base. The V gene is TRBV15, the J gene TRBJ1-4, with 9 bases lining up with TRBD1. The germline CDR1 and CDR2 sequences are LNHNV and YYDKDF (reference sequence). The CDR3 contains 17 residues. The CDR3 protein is CATSRPYAGTGNEELFF. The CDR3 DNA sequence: TGTGCCACCAGCAGACCATACGCCGGGACAGGGAATGAAGAACTGTTTTTT.

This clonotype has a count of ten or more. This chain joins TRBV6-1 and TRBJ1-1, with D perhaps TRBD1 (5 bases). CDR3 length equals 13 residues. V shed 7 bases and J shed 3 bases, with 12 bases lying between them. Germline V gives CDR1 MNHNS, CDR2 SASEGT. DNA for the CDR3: TGTGCCAGCAATAGACAGTACGACACTGAAGCTTTCTTT. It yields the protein CASNRQYDTEAFF.

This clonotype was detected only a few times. The CDR3 loop reads CASSPSSNPVEQYF. CDR3 nucleotide sequence: TGTGCCAGCAGCCCGTCTAGTAATCCGGTCGAGCAGTACTTC. This chain links TRBV7-9 with TRBJ2-7; D is ambiguous. CDR1 and CDR2 from the germline V gene are SEHNR and FQNEAQ (reference sequence). This CDR3 region has 14 residues. With 5 bases removed from V and 6 bases from J, the gap between germline ends came to 17 bases.

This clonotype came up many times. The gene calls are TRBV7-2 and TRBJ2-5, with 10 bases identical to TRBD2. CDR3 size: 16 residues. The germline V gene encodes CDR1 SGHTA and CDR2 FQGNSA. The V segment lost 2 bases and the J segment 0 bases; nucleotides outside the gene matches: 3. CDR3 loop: CASSLYGLADQETQYF. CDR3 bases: TGTGCCAGCAGCTTATATGGACTAGCGGACCAAGAGACCCAGTACTTC.

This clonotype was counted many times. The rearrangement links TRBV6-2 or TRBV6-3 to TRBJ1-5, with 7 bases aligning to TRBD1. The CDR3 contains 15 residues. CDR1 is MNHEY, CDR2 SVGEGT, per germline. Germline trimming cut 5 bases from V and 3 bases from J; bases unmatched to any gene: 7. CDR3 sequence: CASSGGTVDNQPQHF. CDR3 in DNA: TGTGCCAGCAGTGGAGGGACAGTCGACAATCAGCCCCAGCATTTT.

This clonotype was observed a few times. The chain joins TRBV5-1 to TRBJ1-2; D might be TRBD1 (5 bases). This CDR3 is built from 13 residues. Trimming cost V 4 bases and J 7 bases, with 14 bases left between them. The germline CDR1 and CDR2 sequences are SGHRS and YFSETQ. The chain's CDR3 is CASSIGAGGGYTF. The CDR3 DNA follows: TGCGCCAGCAGCATCGGGGCCGGTGGTGGCTACACCTTC.

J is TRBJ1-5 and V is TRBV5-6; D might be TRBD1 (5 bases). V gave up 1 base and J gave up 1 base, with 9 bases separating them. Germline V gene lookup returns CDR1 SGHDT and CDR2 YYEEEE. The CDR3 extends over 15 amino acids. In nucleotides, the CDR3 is TGTGCCAGCAGCTTGATGGCAGGGAGCAATCAGCCCCAGCATTTT. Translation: CASSLMAGSNQPQHF.

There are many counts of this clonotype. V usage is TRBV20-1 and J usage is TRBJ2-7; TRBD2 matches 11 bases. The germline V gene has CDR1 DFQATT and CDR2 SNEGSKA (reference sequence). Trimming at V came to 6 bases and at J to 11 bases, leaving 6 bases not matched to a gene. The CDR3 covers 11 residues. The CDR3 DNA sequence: TGCAGTGCAACGGGACTAGCGGACGAGTACTTC. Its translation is CSATGLADEYF.

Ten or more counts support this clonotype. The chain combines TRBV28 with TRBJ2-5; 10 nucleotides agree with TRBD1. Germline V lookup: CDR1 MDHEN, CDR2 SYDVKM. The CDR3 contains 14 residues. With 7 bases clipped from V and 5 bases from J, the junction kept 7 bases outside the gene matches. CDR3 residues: CASTGTGERETQYF. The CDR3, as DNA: TGTGCCAGCACCGGGACAGGGGAGAGGGAGACCCAGTACTTC.

The CDR3 bases are TGTGCCAGCTCCAACTTTATTGGGCGGCCGGACACTGAAGCTTTCTTT. Amino acid sequence: CASSNFIGRPDTEAFF. The chain combines TRBV19 with TRBJ1-1; unclear D gene. The ends were cut back, 9 bases at V and 3 bases at J, with 23 bases in the middle. The CDR3 runs 16 residues. Germline CDR1 LNHDA, CDR2 SQIVND (reference sequence).

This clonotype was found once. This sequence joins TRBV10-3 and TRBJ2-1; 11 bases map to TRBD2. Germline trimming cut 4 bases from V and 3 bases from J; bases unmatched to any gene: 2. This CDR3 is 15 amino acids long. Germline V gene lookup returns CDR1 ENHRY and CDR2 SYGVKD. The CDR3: CAISGGTSGYNEQFF. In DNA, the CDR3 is TGTGCCATCAGTGGGGGGACTAGCGGCTACAATGAGCAGTTCTTC.